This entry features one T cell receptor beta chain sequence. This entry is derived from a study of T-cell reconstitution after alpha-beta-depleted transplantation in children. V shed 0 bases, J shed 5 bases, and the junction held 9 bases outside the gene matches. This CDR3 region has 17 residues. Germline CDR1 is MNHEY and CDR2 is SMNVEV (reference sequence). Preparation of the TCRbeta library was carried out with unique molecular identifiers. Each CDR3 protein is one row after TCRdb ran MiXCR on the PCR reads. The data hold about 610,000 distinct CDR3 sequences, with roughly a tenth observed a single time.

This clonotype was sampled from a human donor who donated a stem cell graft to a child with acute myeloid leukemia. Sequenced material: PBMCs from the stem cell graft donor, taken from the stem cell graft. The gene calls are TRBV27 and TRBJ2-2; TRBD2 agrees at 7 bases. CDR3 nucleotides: TGTGCCAGCAGTTTATCTTCGGCGGGAGCGGGAACCGGGGAGCTGTTTTTT. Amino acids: CASSLSSAGAGTGELFF.